A selection of T cell receptor beta chains follows, all from one sample in a study of sequential checkpoint blockade in melanoma. This table comes from immunoSEQ multiplex PCR, and its TCRdb copy is limited to in-frame clones, with some not included. Here the sample spans approximately 1,100 clones, 25% to 35% being singletons. This specimen was tumor tissue (inferred from file names), taken from a patient given nivolumab and ipilimumab in sequence. The receptors derive from a human donor with melanoma. Both conserved end residues are part of each CDR3. Each record gives: CDR3 protein, CDR3 DNA, CDR3 length, clone size, V gene, D gene, J gene. The D gene is left open where the match is weak. Rows give clone size only sometimes, using once, few, many, or a class for an expanded clone.

cdr3_aa: CASSLGAGRETQYF
cdr3_nt: TGTGCCAGCAGCCTTGGGGCCGGTCGGGAGACCCAGTACTTC
cdr3_length: 14
clone_size: .
v_call: TRBV14
d_call: .
j_call: TRBJ2-5

cdr3_aa: CASSEMVQAGSSYEQYF
cdr3_nt: TGTGCCAGCAGTGAAATGGTCCAGGCAGGGTCTTCCTACGAGCAGTACTTC
cdr3_length: 17
clone_size: medium-sized
v_call: TRBV9
d_call: .
j_call: TRBJ2-7

cdr3_aa: CASSLGRASGQETQYF
cdr3_nt: TGTGCCAGCAGCTTAGGAAGGGCTAGCGGCCAAGAGACCCAGTACTTC
cdr3_length: 16
clone_size: medium-sized
v_call: TRBV11-3
d_call: TRBD2
j_call: TRBJ2-5

cdr3_aa: CASRTKGAAFF
cdr3_nt: TGTGCCAGTAGGACAAAGGGCGCAGCTTTCTTT
cdr3_length: 11
clone_size: few
v_call: TRBV19
d_call: .
j_call: TRBJ1-1

cdr3_aa: CASSFKGPSREAFF
cdr3_nt: TGTGCCAGCAGCTTCAAGGGACCGTCCAGGGAAGCTTTCTTT
cdr3_length: 14
clone_size: medium-sized
v_call: TRBV11-3
d_call: .
j_call: TRBJ1-1

cdr3_aa: CAWNRNSPLHF
cdr3_nt: TGTGCCTGGAACCGAAATTCACCCCTCCACTTT
cdr3_length: 11
clone_size: .
v_call: TRBV30
d_call: .
j_call: TRBJ1-6

cdr3_aa: CASSQRAGSSGNTIYF
cdr3_nt: TGCGCCAGCAGCCAACGGGCAGGCAGCTCTGGAAACACCATATATTTT
cdr3_length: 16
clone_size: medium-sized
v_call: TRBV4-1
d_call: .
j_call: TRBJ1-3

cdr3_aa: CASSLGTSNYGYTF
cdr3_nt: TGTGCCAGCAGCTTAGGGACGTCAAACTATGGCTACACCTTC
cdr3_length: 14
clone_size: medium-sized
v_call: TRBV11-3
d_call: .
j_call: TRBJ1-2

cdr3_aa: CASSEGRTGNTIYF
cdr3_nt: TGTGCCAGCTCGGAAGGACGGACCGGAAACACCATATATTTT
cdr3_length: 14
clone_size: .
v_call: TRBV18
d_call: .
j_call: TRBJ1-3

cdr3_aa: CASRQGDWNTEAFF
cdr3_nt: TGTGCCAGCAGACAGGGGGATTGGAACACTGAAGCTTTCTTT
cdr3_length: 14
clone_size: few
v_call: TRBV6-8
d_call: TRBD1
j_call: TRBJ1-1

cdr3_aa: CASSPGGTTSTDTQYF
cdr3_nt: TGTGCCAGCAGCCCAGGGGGGACAACTAGCACAGATACGCAGTATTTT
cdr3_length: 16
clone_size: medium-sized
v_call: TRBV11-3
d_call: .
j_call: TRBJ2-3

cdr3_aa: CASSPLTGQGGSEQYF
cdr3_nt: TGTGCCAGCTCACCACTAACGGGACAGGGAGGATCCGAGCAGTACTTC
cdr3_length: 16
clone_size: .
v_call: TRBV18
d_call: TRBD1
j_call: TRBJ2-7

cdr3_aa: CASSLGQTGSYGYTF
cdr3_nt: TGTGCCAGTAGTTTAGGACAGACAGGCAGTTATGGCTACACCTTC
cdr3_length: 15
clone_size: .
v_call: TRBV19
d_call: .
j_call: TRBJ1-2

cdr3_aa: CASSWDREALNSPLHF
cdr3_nt: TGTGCCAGCAGCTGGGACAGGGAAGCTCTAAATTCACCCCTCCACTTT
cdr3_length: 16
clone_size: medium-sized
v_call: TRBV6-8
d_call: TRBD1
j_call: TRBJ1-6

cdr3_aa: CASSLVEGLALTNTQYF
cdr3_nt: TGTGCCAGCAGCTTGGTCGAGGGACTAGCGCTTACCAATACGCAGTATTTT
cdr3_length: 17
clone_size: medium-sized
v_call: TRBV11-3
d_call: TRBD2
j_call: TRBJ2-3

cdr3_aa: CASVSRRGGSYEQYF
cdr3_nt: TGTGCCAGCGTATCGCGACGGGGGGGCTCCTACGAGCAGTACTTC
cdr3_length: 15
clone_size: .
v_call: TRBV6-8
d_call: TRBD2
j_call: TRBJ2-7

cdr3_aa: CASSLGGSVGNEQYF
cdr3_nt: TGTGCCAGCAGTTTAGGGGGGTCCGTAGGGAACGAGCAGTACTTC
cdr3_length: 15
clone_size: .
v_call: TRBV28
d_call: .
j_call: TRBJ2-7

cdr3_aa: CATSLVGGSTNEKLFF
cdr3_nt: TGTGCCACTAGTTTAGTTGGGGGTTCGACTAATGAAAAACTGTTTTTT
cdr3_length: 16
clone_size: .
v_call: TRBV6-8
d_call: .
j_call: TRBJ1-4

cdr3_aa: CASRPWTGFNQPQHF
cdr3_nt: TGTGCCAGCAGGCCGTGGACAGGCTTCAATCAGCCCCAGCATTTT
cdr3_length: 15
clone_size: few
v_call: TRBV6-8
d_call: TRBD1
j_call: TRBJ1-5

cdr3_aa: CASSYSSTRENTEAFF
cdr3_nt: TGTGCCAGCAGTTACTCGTCAACACGAGAGAACACTGAAGCTTTCTTT
cdr3_length: 16
clone_size: .
v_call: TRBV6-8
d_call: .
j_call: TRBJ1-1

cdr3_aa: CASGLVLTSGGTGELFF
cdr3_nt: TGTGCTAGTGGTTTGGTACTTACTAGCGGAGGCACCGGGGAGCTGTTTTTT
cdr3_length: 17
clone_size: .
v_call: TRBV12-5
d_call: TRBD2
j_call: TRBJ2-2

cdr3_aa: CASSLGPGRNEQYF
cdr3_nt: TGTGCCAGCAGCTTGGGGCCAGGGAGGAACGAGCAGTACTTC
cdr3_length: 14
clone_size: medium-sized
v_call: TRBV11-3
d_call: .
j_call: TRBJ2-7

cdr3_aa: CASSYERYGTSYEQYF
cdr3_nt: TGTGCCAGCAGTTACGAGCGTTATGGGACCTCCTACGAGCAGTACTTC
cdr3_length: 16
clone_size: .
v_call: TRBV6-8
d_call: .
j_call: TRBJ2-7

cdr3_aa: CASSDPQGPFTEAFF
cdr3_nt: TGTGCCAGCAGTGATCCTCAGGGGCCCTTCACTGAAGCTTTCTTT
cdr3_length: 15
clone_size: few
v_call: TRBV6-8
d_call: .
j_call: TRBJ1-1

cdr3_aa: CASNRDRTEAFF
cdr3_nt: TGTGCCAGCAATAGGGACCGCACTGAAGCTTTCTTT
cdr3_length: 12
clone_size: .
v_call: TRBV9
d_call: .
j_call: TRBJ1-1

cdr3_aa: CATRTGHLADTQYF
cdr3_nt: TGTGCCACCCGGACAGGCCACTTGGCAGATACGCAGTATTTT
cdr3_length: 14
clone_size: .
v_call: TRBV19
d_call: TRBD1
j_call: TRBJ2-3

cdr3_aa: CASSSLSRQKETQYF
cdr3_nt: TGTGCCAGCAGCTCCTTAAGCCGCCAAAAAGAGACCCAGTACTTC
cdr3_length: 15
clone_size: medium-sized
v_call: TRBV11-3
d_call: .
j_call: TRBJ2-5

cdr3_aa: CASIRPRSYEQYF
cdr3_nt: TGTGCCAGCATCCGACCCCGCTCCTACGAGCAGTACTTC
cdr3_length: 13
clone_size: few
v_call: TRBV6-8
d_call: .
j_call: TRBJ2-7

cdr3_aa: CASSLIGDPGELFF
cdr3_nt: TGTGCCAGCAGCCTCATAGGGGACCCAGGGGAGCTGTTTTTT
cdr3_length: 14
clone_size: medium-sized
v_call: TRBV11-3
d_call: .
j_call: TRBJ2-2

cdr3_aa: CASRDKQNTGELFF
cdr3_nt: TGTGCCAGTCGGGACAAACAGAACACCGGGGAGCTGTTTTTT
cdr3_length: 14
clone_size: medium-sized
v_call: TRBV12-2
d_call: .
j_call: TRBJ2-2

cdr3_aa: CASSIDGQDILYQPQHF
cdr3_nt: TGTGCCAGTAGTATAGATGGGCAGGACATATTATATCAGCCCCAGCATTTT
cdr3_length: 17
clone_size: .
v_call: TRBV19
d_call: .
j_call: TRBJ1-5

cdr3_aa: CASSLIAGGRTDTQYF
cdr3_nt: TGCGCCAGCAGCCTTATAGCGGGGGGGCGAACAGATACGCAGTATTTT
cdr3_length: 16
clone_size: .
v_call: TRBV4-1
d_call: TRBD2
j_call: TRBJ2-3

cdr3_aa: CASSLETRSETQYF
cdr3_nt: TGTGCCAGCAGCTTGGAGACTAGATCGGAGACCCAGTACTTC
cdr3_length: 14
clone_size: medium-sized
v_call: TRBV11-3
d_call: .
j_call: TRBJ2-5

cdr3_aa: CASSYGPLAGVTGELFF
cdr3_nt: TGTGCCAGCAGTTACGGCCCTCTAGCGGGAGTCACCGGGGAGCTGTTTTTT
cdr3_length: 17
clone_size: few
v_call: TRBV6-8
d_call: TRBD2
j_call: TRBJ2-2

cdr3_aa: CASSVVLNSPLHF
cdr3_nt: TGTGCCAGCAGCGTAGTCTTAAATTCACCCCTCCACTTT
cdr3_length: 13
clone_size: .
v_call: TRBV9
d_call: .
j_call: TRBJ1-6

cdr3_aa: CASSVGFLAGGSTDTQYF
cdr3_nt: TGTGCCAGCAGCGTAGGATTCTTAGCGGGGGGGAGCACAGATACGCAGTATTTT
cdr3_length: 18
clone_size: .
v_call: TRBV9
d_call: TRBD2
j_call: TRBJ2-3

cdr3_aa: CASSQLPRDEQFF
cdr3_nt: TGTGCCAGCTCCCAACTCCCTAGGGATGAGCAGTTCTTC
cdr3_length: 13
clone_size: .
v_call: TRBV18
d_call: .
j_call: TRBJ2-1

cdr3_aa: CASGRSGGTYNEQFF
cdr3_nt: TGTGCCAGCGGGCGGTCGGGGGGAACCTACAATGAGCAGTTCTTC
cdr3_length: 15
clone_size: .
v_call: TRBV6-8
d_call: TRBD2
j_call: TRBJ2-1

cdr3_aa: CASSPHGTGVREQYF
cdr3_nt: TGTGCCAGCAGCCCCCACGGGACAGGGGTAAGGGAGCAGTACTTC
cdr3_length: 15
clone_size: medium-sized
v_call: TRBV9
d_call: TRBD1
j_call: TRBJ2-7

cdr3_aa: CASSFDRTASGGETQYF
cdr3_nt: TGTGCCAGCAGCTTCGATAGGACAGCCTCGGGCGGAGAGACCCAGTACTTC
cdr3_length: 17
clone_size: medium-sized
v_call: TRBV11-3
d_call: .
j_call: TRBJ2-5

cdr3_aa: CASTPVGGGNQPQHF
cdr3_nt: TGTGCCAGCACTCCGGTCGGGGGAGGCAATCAGCCCCAGCATTTT
cdr3_length: 15
clone_size: .
v_call: TRBV11-3
d_call: .
j_call: TRBJ1-5

cdr3_aa: CSVDRPGSNEQYF
cdr3_nt: TGCAGCGTTGATCGTCCTGGATCGAACGAGCAGTACTTC
cdr3_length: 13
clone_size: .
v_call: TRBV29-1
d_call: .
j_call: TRBJ2-7

cdr3_aa: CASSRWGTEAFF
cdr3_nt: TGTGCCAGCAGCCGGTGGGGCACTGAAGCTTTCTTT
cdr3_length: 12
clone_size: few
v_call: TRBV9
d_call: .
j_call: TRBJ1-1